The 18 T cell receptor beta chains below come from one sample, sequenced in a study of cytomegalovirus exposure and HLA in healthy donors. The data were produced by immunoSEQ multiplex PCR, yet TCRdb's version contains in-frame clones alone and is incomplete. The sample yields approximately 180,000 clones, more than 70% seen once. Sequencing used PBMCs. The receptors come from a woman aged 18-35 years in good health and CMV-seronegative.

This sequence joins TRBV7-2 and TRBJ2-1, with 7 bases fitting TRBD1. Losses at the gene ends were 2 bases for V and 6 bases for J; bases not matched to a gene: 10. The CDR3 has 16 amino acids. Per the germline V gene, CDR1 is SGHTA and CDR2 is FQGNSA. Here the CDR3 DNA reads TGTGCCAGCAGCTTATTTTCACAGGGGTTGACCAATGAGCAGTTCTTC. Translation gives CASSLFSQGLTNEQFF.

This clone was observed a single time. The chain is built from TRBV19 and TRBJ2-3; 8 bases are a match to TRBD2. The CDR3 has 16 amino acids. CDR1 is LNHDA, CDR2 SQIVND, per germline (reference sequence). The V gene end was trimmed by 10 bases and the J gene end by 0 bases; junction bases not matched to a gene: 12. This chain's CDR3 is CATKIAGHSSTDTQYF. The CDR3 bases are TGTGCCACCAAAATAGCGGGACATTCTAGCACAGATACGCAGTATTTT.

The rearrangement links TRBV6-1 to TRBJ2-3, with 7 bases fitting TRBD2. Trimming took 3 bases from V and 4 from J; bases not matched to a gene: 4. The germline gives CDR1 MNHNS, CDR2 SASEGT. The CDR3 is 14 residues long. The CDR3 is CASSEGGYADTQYF. Written as DNA, the CDR3 is TGTGCCAGCAGTGAGGGGGGGTACGCAGATACGCAGTATTTT.

This clone showed up just once. This rearrangement joins TRBV11-2 to TRBJ2-7, with TRBD2 matching 14 bases. After removal of 4 bases from V and 3 bases from J, the junction contained 8 bases not matched to a gene. The CDR3 runs 17 residues. CDR1 is SGHAT, CDR2 FQNNGV, per germline. CDR3 in DNA: TGTGCCAGCAGCTCCCGACTAGCGGGAGGGCCTTACTACGAGCAGTACTTC. Translating it yields CASSSRLAGGPYYEQYF.

The V and J genes are TRBV7-9 and TRBJ2-1; TRBD2 agrees at 10 bases. Trimming at V came to 5 bases and at J to 3 bases, leaving 7 bases not matched to a gene. CDR1 is SEHNR and CDR2 is FQNEAQ in the germline V gene (reference sequence). CDR3 length equals 16 residues. CDR3 in amino acids: CASSPSTSGVYNEQFF. DNA for the CDR3: TGTGCCAGCAGCCCGTCTACTAGCGGGGTCTACAATGAGCAGTTCTTC.

The chain recombines TRBV5-6 with TRBJ2-2; a possible D gene is TRBD1 (6 bases). This CDR3 comprises 15 residues. V was cut by 6 bases and J by 3 bases, with 15 bases left in between. CDR1 and CDR2 (germline): SGHDT, YYEEEE. The CDR3, as DNA: TGTGCCAGCACACTCCGGGACACCTACACCGGGGAGCTGTTTTTT. It codes for CASTLRDTYTGELFF.

The V and J genes are TRBV7-2 and TRBJ2-1; 7 bases line up with TRBD2. The CDR3 is 16 residues long. Germline-derived CDR1 and CDR2 are SGHTA and FQGNSA. V was clipped by 3 bases and J by 0 bases; unmatched bases: 5. CDR3 region: CASSFPRDYSYNEQFF. The CDR3 nucleotides are TGTGCCAGCAGCTTCCCCCGGGACTACTCCTACAATGAGCAGTTCTTC. Based on the CDR3 plus reference TRBV7-2 and TRBJ2-1, the full variable domain is GAGVSQSPSNKVTEKGKDVELRCDPISGHTALYWYRQSLGQGLEFLIYFQGNSAPDKSGLPSDRFSAERTGGSVSTLTIQRTQQEDSAVYLCASSFPRDYSYNEQFFGPGTRLTVL.

This chain links TRBV30 with TRBJ1-2, with TRBD1 as a possible D gene (5 bases). Germline lookup yields CDR1 GTSNPN and CDR2 SVGIG (reference sequence). Trimming stripped 8 bases from V and 3 bases from J, with 16 bases between. The CDR3 has 13 amino acids. CDR3 loop: CALGQGSHYGYTF. For the CDR3, the DNA is TGTGCCCTAGGACAAGGCTCTCACTATGGCTACACCTTC.

This clone was found a few times. J is TRBJ2-7 and V is TRBV7-9; D is uncertain. Trimming pared 5 bases from V and 3 bases from J, leaving 11 bases between. Germline-derived CDR1 and CDR2 are SEHNR and FQNEAQ (reference sequence). The CDR3 is 13 amino acids. CDR3 amino acids: CASSLSGRYEQYF. The CDR3 coding sequence is TGTGCCAGCAGCCTCAGTGGTCGCTACGAGCAGTACTTC. The complete variable domain, with remaining parts taken from reference TRBV7-9 and TRBJ2-7, reads DTGVSQNPRHKITKRGQNVTFRCDPISEHNRLYWYRQTLGQGPEFLTYFQNEAQLEKSRLLSDRFSAERPKGSFSTLEIQRTEQGDSAMYLCASSLSGRYEQYFGPGTRLTVT.

This clone was observed a single time. V usage is TRBV27 and J usage is TRBJ2-3, with D hard to call. Germline CDR1 MNHEY, CDR2 SMNVEV (reference sequence). The CDR3 is 13 amino acids. Trimming stripped 0 bases from V and 2 bases from J, with 3 bases between. CDR3 sequence: CASSLSYTDTQYF. The CDR3 DNA follows: TGTGCCAGCAGTTTATCGTACACAGATACGCAGTATTTT.

J is TRBJ2-2 and V is TRBV4-1, with 11 positions matching TRBD2. CDR1 is MGHRA, CDR2 YSYEKL, per germline. The CDR3 loop spans 17 amino acids. The ends lost 1 base at V and 2 bases at J; junction bases unmatched: 3. The CDR3 sequence is CASSQVGTSGNTGELFF. CDR3 DNA: TGCGCCAGCAGCCAAGTCGGGACTAGCGGAAACACCGGGGAGCTGTTTTTT.

The rearrangement links TRBV27 to TRBJ2-5, with a tentative D call TRBD2 (5 bases). CDR1 is MNHEY, CDR2 SMNVEV, per germline (reference sequence). The CDR3 consists of 14 residues. V was cut by 2 bases and J by 2 bases, with 9 bases left in between. CDR3 sequence reads: CASSLDYSQETQYF. The CDR3 coding sequence is TGTGCCAGCAGTTTAGACTACTCACAAGAGACCCAGTACTTC.

The rearrangement uses TRBV9 and TRBJ2-1; D may be TRBD1 (5 bases). The length of the CDR3 is 13 residues. V was shortened by 4 bases and J by 4 bases, with 9 bases between the two germline ends. Per the germline V gene, CDR1 is SGDLS and CDR2 is YYNGEE. CDR3 amino acids: CASSSRQYNEQFF. The DNA of the CDR3 is TGTGCCAGCAGCTCCCGACAGTACAATGAGCAGTTCTTC.

The rearrangement links TRBV19 to TRBJ1-5; D call uncertain. Germline assignment: CDR1 LNHDA and CDR2 SQIVND (reference sequence). CDR3 length: 12 amino acids. V lost 5 bases to trimming and J lost 5 bases, with 7 bases between them. The DNA of the CDR3 is TGTGCCAGTAGTTTTCGGGATCAGCCCCAGCATTTT. Translation: CASSFRDQPQHF.

This rearrangement joins TRBV9 to TRBJ2-7; D is possibly TRBD2 (6 bases). V lost 0 bases, J lost 0 bases, and 7 bases lay in between. The CDR3 sequence is 14 residues long. CDR1 is SGDLS and CDR2 is YYNGEE in the germline V gene. DNA for the CDR3: TGTGCCAGCAGCGTAGTGGGGGGCTCCTACGAGCAGTACTTC. It yields the protein CASSVVGGSYEQYF.

This clone was seen a handful of times. This rearrangement joins TRBV19 to TRBJ1-5; no definite D call. The V end was cut by 5 bases, the J end by 4 bases, with 15 bases between. The CDR3 totals 15 residues. Germline-derived CDR1 and CDR2 are LNHDA and SQIVND (reference sequence). CDR3 loop: CASSFSPAGNQPQHF. CDR3 nucleotide sequence: TGTGCCAGTAGTTTCTCCCCTGCGGGGAATCAGCCCCAGCATTTT.

V usage is TRBV27 and J usage is TRBJ1-2; TRBD1 agrees at 12 bases. Unmatched junction bases numbered 8, after V lost 6 bases and J lost 6 bases. This CDR3 is 15 amino acids long. Germline loops: CDR1 MNHEY, CDR2 SMNVEV (reference sequence). Written as DNA, the CDR3 is TGTGCCAGCAGCATGCAGGGACAGGGGGCGAATGGCTACACCTTC. This translates into CASSMQGQGANGYTF.

This sequence joins TRBV4-2 and TRBJ2-1; 9 bases fit TRBD2. The CDR3 extends over 17 amino acids. V shed 4 bases and J 0 bases; nucleotides not matched to a gene: 7. Germline loops: CDR1 LGHNA, CDR2 YNFKEQ. CDR3 protein: CASSPSSGASSYNEQFF. In nucleotides, the CDR3 is TGTGCCAGCAGCCCGTCTAGCGGGGCAAGCTCCTACAATGAGCAGTTCTTC.